Listed here are 19 T cell receptor beta chains from one sample, sequenced in a study of TIL therapy for anti-PD-1-resistant metastatic lung cancer (dated by TCRdb to the early 2020s). The time point label corresponds to: pre-treatment sample, taken before nivolumab and TIL therapy. TCR beta CDR3 regions were amplified from genomic DNA with the immunoSEQ v3 hsTCRB kit using bias-controlled multiplex PCR. TCRdb's version of the immuneACCESS table is confined to in-frame rearrangements and falls short of the full clone set. An unresolved V gene accounts for under half of the shortfall where checked; the remainder is of unknown origin. The sample data list about 21,000 clones, and 60% to 85% of these were observed just once. The leading ten clones occupy almost 7.5% of the sample. Sequenced here: blood, sampled at baseline. These receptors were collected from a person aged 25 to 79 with non-small cell lung cancer.

The chain combines TRBV6-1 with TRBJ1-2, with D tentatively TRBD1 (6 bases). CDR1 and CDR2 from the germline V gene are MNHNS and SASEGT. The CDR3 runs to 14 residues. V was trimmed by 3 bases and J by 8 bases, leaving 16 bases between them. The CDR3 protein is CASSDASGASGYTF. Written as DNA, the CDR3 is TGTGCCAGCAGTGACGCGTCAGGGGCTTCAGGCTACACCTTC.

The chain is built from TRBV9 and TRBJ1-2; TRBD1 matches at 9 bases. This CDR3 has 13 amino acids. After removal of 5 bases from V and 8 bases from J, the junction contained 7 bases not matched to a gene. Germline assignment: CDR1 SGDLS and CDR2 YYNGEE. CDR3 protein: CASRETGGQGYTF. In nucleotides, the CDR3 is TGTGCCAGCAGGGAAACAGGGGGCCAAGGCTACACCTTC. Using reference TRBV9 and TRBJ1-2 for the parts outside the CDR3, the full variable domain is DSGVTQTPKHLITATGQRVTLRCSPRSGDLSVYWYQQSLDQGLQFLIQYYNGEERAKGNILERFSAQQFPDLHSELNLSSLELGDSALYFCASRETGGQGYTFGSGTRLTVV.

The chain has TRBV25-1 and TRBJ1-1; D call uncertain. Germline-derived CDR1 and CDR2 are MGHDK and SYGVNS. The CDR3 is made up of 12 amino acids. V lost 7 bases, J lost 7 bases, and 13 bases lay in between. The CDR3 protein is CASIRGVGEAFF. In DNA form, the CDR3 reads TGTGCCAGCATCCGTGGGGTAGGTGAAGCTTTCTTT.

This clone was detected a few times. The chain combines TRBV29-1 with TRBJ2-5; tentatively, D is TRBD2 (6 bases). V lost 4 bases, J lost 5 bases, and 11 bases lay in between. CDR1 is SQVTM, CDR2 ANQGSEA, per germline. CDR3 length equals 12 residues. The CDR3 region is CSVVFGGETQYF. The CDR3 coding sequence is TGCAGCGTTGTATTCGGAGGGGAGACCCAGTACTTC.

V is TRBV10-1 and J is TRBJ2-1; D unresolved. Germline CDR1 and CDR2: WNHNN and SYGVQD (reference sequence). CDR3 length equals 12 residues. V lost 3 bases and J lost 4, with 4 bases in between. DNA for the CDR3: TGCGCCAGCAGTGACGGTTACAATGAGCAGTTCTTC. This encodes CASSDGYNEQFF.

This chain joins TRBV10-1 and TRBJ1-1; D not resolved. V was cut by 5 bases and J by 0 bases, with 7 bases left in between. Germline assignment: CDR1 WNHNN and CDR2 SYGVQD (reference sequence). The CDR3 is 13 amino acids. CDR3 nucleotide sequence: TGCGCCAGCAGTAGGACCGTGAACACTGAAGCTTTCTTT. Translating gives CASSRTVNTEAFF.

The chain recombines TRBV4-1 with TRBJ2-1; 16 bases match TRBD2. The CDR3 contains 17 residues. V shed 4 bases, J shed 5 bases, and the junction held 5 bases outside the gene matches. The V gene's germline CDR1 is MGHRA and CDR2 YSYEKL. The CDR3 spells CASSPGTSGRVNNEQFF. The DNA for the CDR3 is TGCGCCAGCAGCCCCGGGACTAGCGGGAGGGTAAACAATGAGCAGTTCTTC.

The V gene is TRBV15, the J gene TRBJ1-5; perhaps TRBD1 as D (6 bases). The germline gives CDR1 LNHNV, CDR2 YYDKDF (reference sequence). With 4 bases removed from V and 5 bases from J, the gap between germline ends came to 15 bases. The CDR3 is made up of 15 amino acids. The CDR3 loop reads CATSTESGVHQPQHF. CDR3 nucleotides: TGTGCCACCAGCACTGAATCAGGGGTGCATCAGCCCCAGCATTTT.

This clone was seen only a few times. The CDR3 loop reads CASRIRTGGNYGYTF. The CDR3 DNA is TGTGCCAGCAGAATTAGGACAGGGGGCAACTATGGCTACACCTTC. This chain links TRBV12-1 with TRBJ1-2; the table's D call, TRBD1, has no DNA check behind it. TRBV12-1 is classified as a pseudogene. The CDR3 is 15 residues long.

This chain uses TRBV6-1 with TRBJ1-2; TRBD1 matches 10 bases. The CDR3 contains 14 residues. Looked up from germline, CDR1 is MNHNS and CDR2 is SASEGT. V shed 2 bases, J shed 8 bases, and the junction held 5 bases outside the gene matches. The CDR3 DNA sequence: TGTGCCAGCAGTGAAAGACAGGGGGCGAGGGGCTACACCTTC. Protein: CASSERQGARGYTF.

The rearrangement uses TRBV7-8 and TRBJ2-5; 10 bases map to TRBD1. CDR3 length: 15 amino acids. V lost 4 bases to trimming and J lost 1 base; unmatched junction nucleotides: 3. The germline V gene encodes CDR1 SGHVS and CDR2 FQNEAQ. The CDR3: CASSSDRGAQETQYF. In nucleotides, the CDR3 is TGTGCCAGCAGCTCGGACAGGGGGGCCCAAGAGACCCAGTACTTC.

The chain links TRBV15 to TRBJ1-5, with D possibly TRBD1 on 5 matching bases. Looked up from germline, CDR1 is LNHNV and CDR2 is YYDKDF (reference sequence). The CDR3 is 15 residues long. Trimming pared 5 bases from V and 4 bases from J, leaving 15 bases between. CDR3 residues: CATSSGQNKNQPQHF. The CDR3 DNA reads as TGTGCCACCAGCTCGGGGCAGAATAAAAATCAGCCCCAGCATTTT.

This clone occurred a few times. This chain uses TRBV18 with TRBJ1-5; D unresolved. CDR3 length: 13 residues. Germline loops: CDR1 KGHSH, CDR2 LQKENI. Trimming shortened V by 3 bases and J by 8 bases, and 11 bases separated the two germline ends. The CDR3 bases are TGTGCCAGCTCACCGCTCGAGGAGAAGCCCCAGCATTTT. It codes for CASSPLEEKPQHF.

The chain couples TRBV19 to TRBJ1-1; 12 bases match TRBD1. This CDR3 region has 16 residues. The germline V gene has CDR1 LNHDA and CDR2 SQIVND (reference sequence). The J segment lost 2 bases and the V segment lost 7 bases, leaving 8 bases of the junction unmatched. As DNA, the CDR3 is TGTGCCAGTACCGTCGGGACAGGGGGCCGAAACACTGAAGCTTTCTTT. Residues: CASTVGTGGRNTEAFF.

The gene calls are TRBV7-4 and TRBJ1-2; no reliable D call. The CDR3 loop spans 13 amino acids. The germline gives CDR1 SGHVT, CDR2 SQSDAQ. With 1 base removed from V and 4 bases from J, the gap between germline ends came to 7 bases. The DNA for the CDR3 is TGTGCCAGCAGCTTAGGGCGGATCTATGGCTACACCTTC. Translation gives CASSLGRIYGYTF.

The chain has TRBV9 and TRBJ2-5; 7 bases align to TRBD1. The end of the DNA fits TRBJ2-7 better, so the J call may be wrong. The CDR3 has 14 amino acids. Looked up from germline, CDR1 is SGDLS and CDR2 is YYNGEE. DNA for the CDR3: TGTGCCAGCAGCGTAGTGACAGGGTCGGGCGAGCAGTACTTC. Encoded protein: CASSVVTGSGEQYF.

This rearrangement joins TRBV30 to TRBJ2-2; D ambiguous. From germline, CDR1 is GTSNPN and CDR2 SVGIG (reference sequence). V was trimmed by 5 bases and J by 5 bases, leaving 6 bases between them. The CDR3 has 11 residues. The DNA for the CDR3 is TGTGCCTGGGTAGGAACCGGGGAGCTGTTTTTT. Translating gives CAWVGTGELFF.

The chain has TRBV5-1 and TRBJ2-7; D possibly corresponds to TRBD1 (6 bases). Deletions cut 0 bases from V and 6 bases from J, with 16 bases between. CDR1 is SGHRS, CDR2 YFSETQ, per germline. CDR3 length: 15 residues. DNA of the CDR3: TGCGCCAGCAGCTTGGCCCTGCTACAGGGTGGCGAGCAGTACTTC. It is translated as CASSLALLQGGEQYF.

The chain uses TRBV19 and TRBJ1-1, with 7 bases lining up with TRBD1. Per germline, CDR1 LNHDA and CDR2 SQIVND (reference sequence). CDR3 length: 17 residues. Trimming cost V 3 bases and J 0 bases; bases outside gene matches: 10. The CDR3 DNA reads TGTGCCAGTAGTATGCGGACAGGCACCTTTATGAACACTGAAGCTTTCTTT. This encodes CASSMRTGTFMNTEAFF.